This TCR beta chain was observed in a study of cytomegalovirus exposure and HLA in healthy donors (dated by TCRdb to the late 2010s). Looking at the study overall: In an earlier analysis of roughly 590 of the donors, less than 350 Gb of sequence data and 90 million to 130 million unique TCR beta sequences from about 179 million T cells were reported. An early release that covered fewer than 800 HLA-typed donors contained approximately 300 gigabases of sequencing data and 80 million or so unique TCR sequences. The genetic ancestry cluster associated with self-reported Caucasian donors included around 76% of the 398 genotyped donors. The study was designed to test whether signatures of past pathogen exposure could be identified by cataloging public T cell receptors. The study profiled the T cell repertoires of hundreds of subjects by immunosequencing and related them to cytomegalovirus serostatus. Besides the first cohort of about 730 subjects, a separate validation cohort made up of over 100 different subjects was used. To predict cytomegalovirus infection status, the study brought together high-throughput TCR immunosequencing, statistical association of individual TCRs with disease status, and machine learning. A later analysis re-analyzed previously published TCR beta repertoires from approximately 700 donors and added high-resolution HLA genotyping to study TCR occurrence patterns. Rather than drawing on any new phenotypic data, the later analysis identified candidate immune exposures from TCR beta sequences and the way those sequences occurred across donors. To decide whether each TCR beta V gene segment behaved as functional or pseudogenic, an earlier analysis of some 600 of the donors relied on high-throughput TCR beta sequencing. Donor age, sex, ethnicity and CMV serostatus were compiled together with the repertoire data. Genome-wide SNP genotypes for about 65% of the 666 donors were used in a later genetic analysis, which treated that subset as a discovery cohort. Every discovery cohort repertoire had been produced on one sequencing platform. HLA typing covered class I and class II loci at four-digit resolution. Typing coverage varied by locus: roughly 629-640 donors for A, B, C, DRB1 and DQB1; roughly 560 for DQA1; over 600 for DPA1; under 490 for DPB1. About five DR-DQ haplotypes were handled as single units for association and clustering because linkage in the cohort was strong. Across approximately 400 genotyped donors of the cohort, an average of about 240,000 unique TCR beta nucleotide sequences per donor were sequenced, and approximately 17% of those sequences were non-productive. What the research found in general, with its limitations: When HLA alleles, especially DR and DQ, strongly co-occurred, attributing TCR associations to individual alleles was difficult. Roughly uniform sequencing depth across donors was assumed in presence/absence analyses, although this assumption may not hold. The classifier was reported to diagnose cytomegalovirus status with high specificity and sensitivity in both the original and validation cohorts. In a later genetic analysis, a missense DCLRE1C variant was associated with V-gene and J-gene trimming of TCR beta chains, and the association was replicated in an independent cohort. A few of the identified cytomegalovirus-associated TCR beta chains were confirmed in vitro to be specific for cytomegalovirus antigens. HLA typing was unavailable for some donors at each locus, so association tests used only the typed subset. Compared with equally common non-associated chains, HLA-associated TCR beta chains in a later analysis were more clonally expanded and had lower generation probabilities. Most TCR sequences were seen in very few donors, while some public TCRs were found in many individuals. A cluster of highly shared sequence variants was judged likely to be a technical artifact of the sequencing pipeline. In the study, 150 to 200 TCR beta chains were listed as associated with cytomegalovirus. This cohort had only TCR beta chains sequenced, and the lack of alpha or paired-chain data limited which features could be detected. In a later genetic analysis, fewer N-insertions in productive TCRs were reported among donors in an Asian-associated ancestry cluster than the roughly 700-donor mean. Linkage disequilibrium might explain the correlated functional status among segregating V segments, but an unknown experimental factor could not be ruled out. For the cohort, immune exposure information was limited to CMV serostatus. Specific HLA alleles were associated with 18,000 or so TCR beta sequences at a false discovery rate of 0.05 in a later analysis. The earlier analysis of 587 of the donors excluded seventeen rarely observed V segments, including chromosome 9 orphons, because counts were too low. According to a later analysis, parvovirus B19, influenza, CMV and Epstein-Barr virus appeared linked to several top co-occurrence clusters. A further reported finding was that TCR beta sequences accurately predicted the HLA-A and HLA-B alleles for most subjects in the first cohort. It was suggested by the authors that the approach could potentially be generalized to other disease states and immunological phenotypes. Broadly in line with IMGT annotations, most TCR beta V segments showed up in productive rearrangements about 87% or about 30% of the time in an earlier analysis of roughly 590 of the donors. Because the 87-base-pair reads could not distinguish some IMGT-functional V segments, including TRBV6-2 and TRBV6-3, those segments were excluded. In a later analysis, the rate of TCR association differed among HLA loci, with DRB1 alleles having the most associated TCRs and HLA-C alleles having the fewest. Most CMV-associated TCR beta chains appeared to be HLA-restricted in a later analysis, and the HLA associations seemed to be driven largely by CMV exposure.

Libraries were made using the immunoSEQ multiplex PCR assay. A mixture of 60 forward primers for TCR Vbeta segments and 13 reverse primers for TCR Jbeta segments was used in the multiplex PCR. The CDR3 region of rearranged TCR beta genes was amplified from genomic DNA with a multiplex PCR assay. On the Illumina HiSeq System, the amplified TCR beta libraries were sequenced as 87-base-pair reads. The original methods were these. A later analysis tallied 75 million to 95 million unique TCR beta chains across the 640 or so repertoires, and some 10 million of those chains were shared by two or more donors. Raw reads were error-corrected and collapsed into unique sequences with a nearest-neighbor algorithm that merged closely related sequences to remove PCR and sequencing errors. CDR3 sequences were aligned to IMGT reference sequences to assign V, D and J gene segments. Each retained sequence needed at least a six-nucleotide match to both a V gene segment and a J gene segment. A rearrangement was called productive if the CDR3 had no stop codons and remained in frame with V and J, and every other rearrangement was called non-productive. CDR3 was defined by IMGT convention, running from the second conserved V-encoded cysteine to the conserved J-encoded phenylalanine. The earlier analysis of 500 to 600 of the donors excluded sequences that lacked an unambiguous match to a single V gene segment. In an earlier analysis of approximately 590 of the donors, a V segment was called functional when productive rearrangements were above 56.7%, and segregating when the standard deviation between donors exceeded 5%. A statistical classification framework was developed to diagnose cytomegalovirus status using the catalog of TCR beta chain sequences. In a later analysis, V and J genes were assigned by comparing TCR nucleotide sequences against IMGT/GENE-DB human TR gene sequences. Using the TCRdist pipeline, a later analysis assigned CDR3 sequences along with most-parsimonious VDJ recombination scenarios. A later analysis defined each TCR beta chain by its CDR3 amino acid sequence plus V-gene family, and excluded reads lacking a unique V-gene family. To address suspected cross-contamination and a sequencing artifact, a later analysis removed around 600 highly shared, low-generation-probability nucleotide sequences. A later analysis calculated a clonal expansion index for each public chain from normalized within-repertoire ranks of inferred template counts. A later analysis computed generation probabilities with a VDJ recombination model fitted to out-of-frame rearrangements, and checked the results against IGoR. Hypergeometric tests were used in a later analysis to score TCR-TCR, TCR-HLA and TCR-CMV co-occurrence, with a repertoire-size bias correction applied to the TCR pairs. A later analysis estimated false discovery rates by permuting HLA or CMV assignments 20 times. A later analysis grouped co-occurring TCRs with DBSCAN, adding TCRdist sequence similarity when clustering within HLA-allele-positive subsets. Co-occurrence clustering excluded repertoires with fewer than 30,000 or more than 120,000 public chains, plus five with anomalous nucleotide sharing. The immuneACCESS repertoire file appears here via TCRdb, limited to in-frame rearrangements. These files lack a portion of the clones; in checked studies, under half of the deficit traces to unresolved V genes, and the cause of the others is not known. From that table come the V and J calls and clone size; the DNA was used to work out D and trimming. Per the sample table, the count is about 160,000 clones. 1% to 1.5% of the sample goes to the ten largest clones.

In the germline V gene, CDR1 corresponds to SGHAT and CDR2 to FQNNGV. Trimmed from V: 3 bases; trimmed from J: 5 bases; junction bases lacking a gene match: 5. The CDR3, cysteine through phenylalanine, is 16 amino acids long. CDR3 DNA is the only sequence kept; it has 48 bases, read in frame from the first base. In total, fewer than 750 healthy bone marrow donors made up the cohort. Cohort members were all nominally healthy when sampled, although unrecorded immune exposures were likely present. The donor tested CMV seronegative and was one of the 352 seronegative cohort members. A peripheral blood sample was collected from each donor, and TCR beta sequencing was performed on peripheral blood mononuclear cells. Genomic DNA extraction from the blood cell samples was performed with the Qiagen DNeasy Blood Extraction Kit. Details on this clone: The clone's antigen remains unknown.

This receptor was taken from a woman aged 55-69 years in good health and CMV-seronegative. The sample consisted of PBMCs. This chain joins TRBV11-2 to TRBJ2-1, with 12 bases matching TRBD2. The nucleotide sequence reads TGTGCCAGCAGCTTCCGACTAGCGGGAGATGACAATGAGCAGTTCTTC. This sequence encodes CASSFRLAGDDNEQFF. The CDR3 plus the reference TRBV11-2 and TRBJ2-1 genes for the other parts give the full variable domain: EAGVAQSPRYKIIEKRQSVAFWCNPISGHATLYWYQQILGQGPKLLIQFQNNGVVDDSQLPKDRFSAERLKGVDSTLKIQPAKLEDSAVYLCASSFRLAGDDNEQFFGPGTRLTVL.